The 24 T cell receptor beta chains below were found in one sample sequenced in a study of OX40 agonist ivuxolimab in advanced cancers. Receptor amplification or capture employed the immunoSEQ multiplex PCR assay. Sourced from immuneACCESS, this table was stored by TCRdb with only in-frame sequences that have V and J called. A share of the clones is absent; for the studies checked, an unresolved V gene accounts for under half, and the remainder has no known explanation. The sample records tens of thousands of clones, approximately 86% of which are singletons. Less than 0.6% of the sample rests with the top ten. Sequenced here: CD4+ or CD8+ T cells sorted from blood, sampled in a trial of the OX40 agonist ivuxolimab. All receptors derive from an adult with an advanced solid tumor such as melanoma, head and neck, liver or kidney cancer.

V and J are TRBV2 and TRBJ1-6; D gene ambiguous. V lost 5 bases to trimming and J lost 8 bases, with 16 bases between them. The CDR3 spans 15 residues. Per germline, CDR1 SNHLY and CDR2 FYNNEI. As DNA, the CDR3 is TGTGCCAGCAGTACCCTTGAGCCGTCGCATTCACCCCTCCACTTT. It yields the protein CASSTLEPSHSPLHF.

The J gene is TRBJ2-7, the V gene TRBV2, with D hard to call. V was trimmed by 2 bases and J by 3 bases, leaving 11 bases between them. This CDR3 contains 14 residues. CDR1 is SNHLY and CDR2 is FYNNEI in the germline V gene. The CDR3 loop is CASSERPGGYEQYF. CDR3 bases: TGTGCCAGCAGTGAAAGGCCAGGTGGCTACGAGCAGTACTTC.

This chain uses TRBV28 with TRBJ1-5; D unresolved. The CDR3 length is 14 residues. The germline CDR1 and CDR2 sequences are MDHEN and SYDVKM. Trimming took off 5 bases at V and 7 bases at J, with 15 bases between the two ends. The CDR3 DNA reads TGTGCCAGCAGTCTAGGGTCTCGGGAACAGCCCCAGCATTTT. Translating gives CASSLGSREQPQHF. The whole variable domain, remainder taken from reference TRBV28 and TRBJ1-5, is DVKVTQSSRYLVKRTGEKVFLECVQDMDHENMFWYRQDPGLGLRLIYFSYDVKMKEKGDIPEGYSVSREKKERFSLILESASTNQTSMYLCASSLGSREQPQHFGDGTRLSIL.

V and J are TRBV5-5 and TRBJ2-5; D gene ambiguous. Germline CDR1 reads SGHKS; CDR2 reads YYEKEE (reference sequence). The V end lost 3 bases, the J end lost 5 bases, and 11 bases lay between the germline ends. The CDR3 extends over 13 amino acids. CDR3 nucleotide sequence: TGTGCCAGCAGCTCGAGTCCCTTGGAGACCCAGTACTTC. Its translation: CASSSSPLETQYF.

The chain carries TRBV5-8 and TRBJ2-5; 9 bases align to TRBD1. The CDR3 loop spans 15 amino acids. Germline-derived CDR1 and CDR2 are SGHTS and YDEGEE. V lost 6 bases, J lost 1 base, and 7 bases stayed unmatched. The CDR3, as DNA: TGTGCCAGCACCTTCGGACAGGGGTCCCAAGAGACCCAGTACTTC. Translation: CASTFGQGSQETQYF.

The CDR3 loop reads CASSFTLSRGVYNEQFF. CDR3 DNA sequence: TGTGCCAGCAGCTTTACCCTCTCGAGGGGAGTCTACAATGAGCAGTTCTTC. The V gene is TRBV11-2, the J gene TRBJ2-1; either TRBD1 or TRBD2 may fit D (5 bases each). The CDR3 extends over 17 amino acids. CDR1 SGHAT and CDR2 FQNNGV come from the germline V gene. The V gene lost 3 bases and the J gene lost 3 bases, with 18 bases spanning the gap.

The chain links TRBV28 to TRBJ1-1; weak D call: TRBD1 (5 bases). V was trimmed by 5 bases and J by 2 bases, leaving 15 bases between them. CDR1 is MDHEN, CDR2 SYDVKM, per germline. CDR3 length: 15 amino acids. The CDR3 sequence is CASSPSGQGNTEAFF. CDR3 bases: TGTGCCAGCAGTCCATCCGGGCAGGGCAACACTGAAGCTTTCTTT.

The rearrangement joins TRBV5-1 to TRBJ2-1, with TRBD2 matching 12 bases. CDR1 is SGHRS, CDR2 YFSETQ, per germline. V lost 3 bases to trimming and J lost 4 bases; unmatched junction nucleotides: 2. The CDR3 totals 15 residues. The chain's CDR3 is CASSSGTSGYNEQFF. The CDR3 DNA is TGCGCCAGCAGCTCCGGGACTAGCGGGTACAATGAGCAGTTCTTC.

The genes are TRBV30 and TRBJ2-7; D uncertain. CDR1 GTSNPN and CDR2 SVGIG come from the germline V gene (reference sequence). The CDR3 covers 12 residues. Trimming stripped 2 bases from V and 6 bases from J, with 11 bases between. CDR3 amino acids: CAWSRAPGEQYF. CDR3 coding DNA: TGTGCCTGGAGTAGGGCCCCAGGCGAGCAGTACTTC.

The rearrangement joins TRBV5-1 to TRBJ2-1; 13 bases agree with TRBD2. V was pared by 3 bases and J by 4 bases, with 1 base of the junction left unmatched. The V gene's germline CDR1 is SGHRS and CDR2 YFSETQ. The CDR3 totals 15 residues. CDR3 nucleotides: TGCGCCAGCAGCTCGGGACTAGCGGGGTACAATGAGCAGTTCTTC. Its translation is CASSSGLAGYNEQFF. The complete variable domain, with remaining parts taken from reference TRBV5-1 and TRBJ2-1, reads KAGVTQTPRYLIKTRGQQVTLSCSPISGHRSVSWYQQTPGQGLQFLFEYFSETQRNKGNFPGRFSGRQFSNSRSEMNVSTLELGDSALYLCASSSGLAGYNEQFFGPGTRLTVL.

The CDR3 protein is CASVYTEAFF. CDR3 in DNA: TGTGCCAGCGTCTACACTGAAGCTTTCTTT. The chain combines TRBV11-3 with TRBJ1-1; D remains ambiguous. Per the germline V gene, CDR1 is SGHNT and CDR2 is YENEEA. This CDR3 is built from 10 residues. With 8 bases removed from V and 3 bases from J, the gap between germline ends came to 4 bases.

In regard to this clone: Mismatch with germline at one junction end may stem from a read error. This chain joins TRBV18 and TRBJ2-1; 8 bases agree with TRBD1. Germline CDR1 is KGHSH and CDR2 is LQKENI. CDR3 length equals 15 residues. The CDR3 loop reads CASSRGQGLYNEQFF. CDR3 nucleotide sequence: TGTGCCAGCTCACGAGGACAGGGACTCTACAATGAACAGTTCTTC.

The CDR3 bases are TGTGCCAGCAGCTCCCAAATGATAAACAATGAGCAGTTCTTC. Protein: CASSSQMINNEQFF. J is TRBJ2-1 and V is TRBV7-2; D is unclear. This CDR3 spans 14 amino acids. CDR1 is SGHTA, CDR2 FQGNSA, per germline. V was trimmed by 4 bases and J by 5 bases, leaving 12 bases between them.

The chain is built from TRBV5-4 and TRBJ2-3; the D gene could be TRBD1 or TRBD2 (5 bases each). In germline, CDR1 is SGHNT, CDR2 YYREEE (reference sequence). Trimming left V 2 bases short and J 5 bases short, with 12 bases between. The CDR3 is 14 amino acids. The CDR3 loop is CASSLGERGDTQYF. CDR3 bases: TGTGCCAGCAGCTTAGGCGAGAGGGGAGATACGCAGTATTTT.

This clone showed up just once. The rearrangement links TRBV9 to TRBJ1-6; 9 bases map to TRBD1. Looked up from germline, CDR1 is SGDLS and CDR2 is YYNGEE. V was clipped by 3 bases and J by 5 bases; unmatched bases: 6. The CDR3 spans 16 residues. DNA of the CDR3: TGTGCCAGCAGCGCCGGGGACAGGGCCAATAATTCACCCCTCCACTTT. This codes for CASSAGDRANNSPLHF.

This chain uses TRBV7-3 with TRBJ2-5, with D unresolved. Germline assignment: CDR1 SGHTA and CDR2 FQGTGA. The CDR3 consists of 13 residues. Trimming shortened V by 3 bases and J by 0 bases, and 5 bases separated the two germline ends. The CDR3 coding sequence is TGTGCCAGCAGCTTGGGGTACCAAGAGACCCAGTACTTC. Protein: CASSLGYQETQYF.

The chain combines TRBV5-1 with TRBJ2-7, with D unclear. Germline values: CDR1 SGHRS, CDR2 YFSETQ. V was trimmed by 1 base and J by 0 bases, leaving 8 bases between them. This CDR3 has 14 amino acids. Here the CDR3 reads CASSLSVNSYEQYF. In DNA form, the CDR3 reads TGCGCCAGCAGCTTGTCGGTTAACTCCTACGAGCAGTACTTC.

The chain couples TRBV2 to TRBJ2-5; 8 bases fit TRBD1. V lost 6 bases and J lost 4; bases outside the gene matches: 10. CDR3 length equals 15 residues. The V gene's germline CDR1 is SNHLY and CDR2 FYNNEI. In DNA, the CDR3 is TGTGCCAGCAGAGGAGGACAGGGTGGACGAGAGACCCAGTACTTC. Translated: CASRGGQGGRETQYF.

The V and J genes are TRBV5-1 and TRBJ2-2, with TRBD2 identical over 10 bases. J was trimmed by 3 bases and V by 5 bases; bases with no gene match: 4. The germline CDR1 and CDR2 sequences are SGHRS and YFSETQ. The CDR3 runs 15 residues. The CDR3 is CASRAGTSDTGELFF. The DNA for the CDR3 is TGCGCCAGCAGGGCCGGGACTAGCGACACCGGGGAGCTGTTTTTT.

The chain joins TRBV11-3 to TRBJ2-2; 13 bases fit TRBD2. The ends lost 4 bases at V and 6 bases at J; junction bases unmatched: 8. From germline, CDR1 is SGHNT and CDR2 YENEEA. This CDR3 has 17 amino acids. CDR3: CASSSLGTSGTSGELFF. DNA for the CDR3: TGTGCCAGCAGCTCTCTAGGGACTAGCGGGACCTCCGGGGAGCTGTTTTTT.

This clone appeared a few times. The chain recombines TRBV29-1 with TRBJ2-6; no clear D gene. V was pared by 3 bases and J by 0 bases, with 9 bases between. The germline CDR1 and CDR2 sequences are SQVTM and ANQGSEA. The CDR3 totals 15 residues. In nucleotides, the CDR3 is TGCAGCGTTGAGGTGCCTCTCTCTGGGGCCAACGTCCTGACTTTC. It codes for CSVEVPLSGANVLTF.

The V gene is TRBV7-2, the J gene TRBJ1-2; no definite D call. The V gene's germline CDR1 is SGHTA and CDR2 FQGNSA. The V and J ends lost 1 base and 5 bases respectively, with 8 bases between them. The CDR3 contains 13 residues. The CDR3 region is CASSLGGGYGYTF. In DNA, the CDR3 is TGTGCCAGCAGCTTAGGCGGCGGATATGGCTACACCTTC.

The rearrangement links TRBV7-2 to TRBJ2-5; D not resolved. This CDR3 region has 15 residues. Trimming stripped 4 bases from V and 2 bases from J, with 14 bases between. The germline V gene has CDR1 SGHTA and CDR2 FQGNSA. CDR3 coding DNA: TGTGCCAGCAGCTCCGGAGCCACTGTTCAAGAGACCCAGTACTTC. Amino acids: CASSSGATVQETQYF.

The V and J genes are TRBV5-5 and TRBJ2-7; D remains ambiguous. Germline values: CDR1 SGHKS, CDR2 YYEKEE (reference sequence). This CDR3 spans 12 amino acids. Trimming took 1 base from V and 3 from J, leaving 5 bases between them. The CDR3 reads CASSLLGYEQYF. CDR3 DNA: TGTGCCAGCAGCTTGTTGGGCTACGAGCAGTACTTC.